This passage covers 32 T cell receptor beta chains from one sample sequenced in a study of T cell responses to AZD1222 COVID-19 vaccine. Only in-frame clones appear in the TCRdb table, and some are missing; sequencing was by immunoSEQ multiplex PCR. The sample holds 65,000 to 100,000 clones, around nine tenths seen once. The starting material was peripheral blood, obtained 28 days after the second AZD1222 dose. The receptors derive from an adult who received the AZD1222 COVID-19 vaccine.

The gene calls are TRBV7-9 and TRBJ2-1; no definite D call. Trimming shortened V by 5 bases and J by 4 bases, and 18 bases separated the two germline ends. The germline gives CDR1 SEHNR, CDR2 FQNEAQ (reference sequence). This CDR3 has 16 amino acids. CDR3 amino acids: CASSAGMGPRYNEQFF. CDR3 coding DNA: TGTGCCAGCAGCGCAGGTATGGGTCCTCGGTACAATGAGCAGTTCTTC.

The chain is built from TRBV7-9 and TRBJ2-5, with TRBD1 identical over 8 bases. CDR3 length equals 16 residues. J lost 6 bases, V lost 5 bases, and 14 bases had no gene match. Germline V gene sequence: CDR1 SEHNR, CDR2 FQNEAQ (reference sequence). The CDR3 coding sequence is TGTGCCAGCAGCCCACTCAGGCCAGGGGGCGTGAAGACCCAGTACTTC. Translation gives CASSPLRPGGVKTQYF.

The J gene is TRBJ1-1, the V gene TRBV6-5; no definite D call. Looked up from germline, CDR1 is MNHEY and CDR2 is SVGAGI. V was shortened by 6 bases and J by 0 bases, with 8 bases between the two germline ends. The length of the CDR3 is 13 residues. The chain's CDR3 is CASRRVMNTEAFF. The CDR3 coding sequence is TGTGCCAGCAGAAGGGTTATGAACACTGAAGCTTTCTTT.

The rearrangement uses TRBV7-6 and TRBJ1-1; the match to TRBD1 covers 7 bases. CDR1 and CDR2 (germline): SGHVS, FNYEAQ. This CDR3 region has 16 residues. Trimming cost V 5 bases and J 3 bases; bases outside gene matches: 12. The CDR3 protein is CASSPTRQGGHTEAFF. The CDR3, as DNA: TGTGCCAGCAGCCCCACACGACAGGGAGGGCACACTGAAGCTTTCTTT.

The V and J genes are TRBV6-2 or TRBV6-3 and TRBJ1-5; TRBD1 matches 7 bases. The J segment lost 0 bases and the V segment lost 0 bases, leaving 11 bases of the junction unmatched. This CDR3 spans 19 amino acids. The germline V gene encodes CDR1 MNHEY and CDR2 SVGEGT. CDR3: CASSYSKTGQPYSNQPQHF. The CDR3, as DNA: TGTGCCAGCAGTTACTCGAAGACGGGACAGCCGTATAGCAATCAGCCCCAGCATTTT.

The rearrangement uses TRBV2 and TRBJ1-2; perhaps TRBD1 as D (5 bases). Germline lookup yields CDR1 SNHLY and CDR2 FYNNEI. V was clipped by 1 base and J by 6 bases, with 15 bases between them. CDR3 size: 15 residues. This CDR3 is CASSEEGSQVNGYTF. The CDR3 DNA reads as TGTGCCAGCAGTGAAGAGGGGTCCCAGGTCAATGGCTACACCTTC.

The V call is TRBV25-1, the J call TRBJ2-5, with D possibly TRBD2 on 5 matching bases. CDR3 length: 13 amino acids. V was shortened by 7 bases and J by 5 bases, with 14 bases between the two germline ends. CDR1 is MGHDK and CDR2 is SYGVNS in the germline V gene. The CDR3 protein is CASTVPGSETQYF. For the CDR3, the DNA is TGTGCCAGCACAGTTCCGGGGTCGGAGACCCAGTACTTC.

This clone has just one count. The chain uses TRBV6-4 and TRBJ2-2, with a tentative D call TRBD1 (5 bases). The ends were cut back, 6 bases at V and 0 bases at J, with 17 bases in the middle. This CDR3 comprises 17 residues. Germline CDR1 and CDR2: MRHNA and SNTAGT. The CDR3: CASSPVGQPSNTGELFF. CDR3 nucleotides: TGTGCCAGCAGCCCAGTGGGGCAACCATCGAACACCGGGGAGCTGTTTTTT.

The chain recombines TRBV5-5 with TRBJ2-2; 12 nucleotides line up with TRBD1. The length of the CDR3 is 16 residues. CDR1 and CDR2 (germline): SGHKS, YYEKEE (reference sequence). Germline trimming cut 6 bases from V and 5 bases from J; bases unmatched to any gene: 8. CDR3 DNA sequence: TGTGCCAGCAACCTGGGGACAGGGGGCAGGACCGGGGAGCTGTTTTTT. Its protein is CASNLGTGGRTGELFF.

V gene TRBV28 combines with J gene TRBJ2-7; D may be TRBD2 (6 bases). The CDR3 covers 14 residues. V lost 3 bases to trimming and J lost 3 bases, with 12 bases between them. Germline-derived CDR1 and CDR2 are MDHEN and SYDVKM. As DNA, the CDR3 is TGTGCCAGCAGTTTTCCGCGGGATCGCTACGAGCAGTACTTC. It yields the protein CASSFPRDRYEQYF.

This clone is a singleton in its sample. The chain recombines TRBV5-6 with TRBJ2-2; 8 positions agree with TRBD1. The CDR3 is 14 amino acids. Trimming took 4 bases from V and 5 from J; bases not matched to a gene: 4. Per the germline V gene, CDR1 is SGHDT and CDR2 is YYEEEE. DNA of the CDR3: TGTGCCAGCAGCGAAAACAGGGGGACCGGGGAGCTGTTTTTT. Amino acid sequence: CASSENRGTGELFF.

This clone was observed once. The genes are TRBV5-1 and TRBJ1-1; 7 nucleotides align to TRBD1. Per germline, CDR1 SGHRS and CDR2 YFSETQ. The CDR3 runs to 14 residues. The V gene end was trimmed by 4 bases and the J gene end by 1 base; junction bases not matched to a gene: 4. The CDR3, as DNA: TGCGCCAGCAGCGGTCGGACAGGGAACACTGAAGCTTTCTTT. It translates to CASSGRTGNTEAFF.

J is TRBJ2-3 and V is TRBV11-2, with 8 bases lining up with TRBD1. CDR3 length: 15 amino acids. Trimming removed 4 bases from V and 6 bases from J; junction bases left unmatched: 9. Looked up from germline, CDR1 is SGHAT and CDR2 is FQNNGV. The CDR3 DNA follows: TGTGCCAGCAGCTCCGGACAGGGTGCTTCGGATACGCAGTATTTT. This codes for CASSSGQGASDTQYF.

The gene calls are TRBV4-1 and TRBJ2-7, with D possibly TRBD2 on 7 matching bases. Deletions cut 1 base from V and 3 bases from J, with 16 bases between. Germline V lookup: CDR1 MGHRA, CDR2 YSYEKL. The length of the CDR3 is 16 residues. This CDR3 reads CASSQGGGRWDYEQYF. The CDR3 DNA follows: TGCGCCAGCAGCCAAGGGGGGGGCCGCTGGGACTACGAGCAGTACTTC.

The chain has TRBV7-6 and TRBJ2-7, with D perhaps TRBD2 (5 bases). There are 15 residues in the CDR3. Germline V gene lookup returns CDR1 SGHVS and CDR2 FNYEAQ. V lost 5 bases to trimming and J lost 3 bases, with 17 bases between them. The CDR3 is CASSPGSGEIYEQYF. CDR3 nucleotides: TGTGCCAGCAGCCCCGGCAGTGGGGAGATCTACGAGCAGTACTTC.

The chain links TRBV28 to TRBJ1-5; D gene ambiguous. This CDR3 region has 16 residues. V was cut by 5 bases and J by 0 bases, with 14 bases left in between. Germline V gene data show CDR1 as MDHEN and CDR2 as SYDVKM. The CDR3 spells CASSPGRDDSNQPQHF. In DNA, the CDR3 is TGTGCCAGCAGTCCCGGGAGGGATGATAGCAATCAGCCCCAGCATTTT.

This chain joins TRBV18 and TRBJ1-2; a possible D gene is TRBD1 (6 bases). In germline, CDR1 is KGHSH, CDR2 LQKENI. Trimming pared 3 bases from V and 8 bases from J, leaving 25 bases between. The CDR3 has 17 amino acids. The CDR3 coding sequence is TGTGCCAGCTCACCTAACCCCCCGGGACAAACTACAAGCGGCTACACCTTC. Residues: CASSPNPPGQTTSGYTF. Full variable domain (rest looked up from reference TRBV18 and TRBJ1-2): NAGVMQNPRHLVRRRGQEARLRCSPMKGHSHVYWYRQLPEEGLKFMVYLQKENIIDESGMPKERFSAEFPKEGPSILRIQQVVRGDSAAYFCASSPNPPGQTTSGYTFGSGTRLTVV.

This clone appeared a few times. The CDR3 region has the DNA TGTGCCACCAGCCGCCAGAAGTATAATACGCAGTATTTT. Its translation is CATSRQKYNTQYF. The chain has TRBV15 and TRBJ2-3; D not resolved. There are 13 residues in the CDR3. Germline V gene data show CDR1 as LNHNV and CDR2 as YYDKDF (reference sequence). Trimming removed 5 bases from V and 7 bases from J, with 13 bases in between.

The CDR3 loop is CASSTRGPSWAFF. DNA of the CDR3: TGCGCCAGCAGTACCAGGGGCCCCTCGTGGGCTTTCTTT. The rearrangement uses TRBV10-2 and TRBJ1-1; the D gene is possibly TRBD1 (6 bases). The CDR3 spans 13 residues. V dropped 5 bases and J dropped 11 bases, with 18 bases sitting between them. Per germline, CDR1 WSHSY and CDR2 SAAADI.

This clone was observed a single time. The CDR3 spells CASSYSGTDYNSPLHF. DNA of the CDR3: TGTGCCAGCAGTTACTCCGGGACGGATTATAATTCACCCCTCCACTTT. The rearrangement uses TRBV6-5 and TRBJ1-6, with a possible D match to TRBD1 (5 bases). The CDR3 sequence is 16 residues long. Germline V gene sequence: CDR1 MNHEY, CDR2 SVGAGI. The ends were cut back, 0 bases at V and 4 bases at J, with 10 bases in the middle.

The rearrangement links TRBV4-1 to TRBJ1-5; D gene unclear. V lost 0 bases, J lost 4 bases, and 13 bases lay in between. Germline CDR1 MGHRA, CDR2 YSYEKL. The CDR3 has 16 amino acids. In DNA, the CDR3 is TGCGCCAGCAGCCAAGACTTACTGGGGTTGAATCAGCCCCAGCATTTT. This sequence encodes CASSQDLLGLNQPQHF.

This clone was observed a handful of times. The chain joins TRBV5-1 to TRBJ2-7, with 9 bases fitting TRBD1. The V gene end was trimmed by 4 bases and the J gene end by 5 bases; junction bases not matched to a gene: 16. This CDR3 comprises 17 residues. CDR1 and CDR2 from the germline V gene are SGHRS and YFSETQ. The CDR3 DNA is TGCGCCAGCAGCAATAGAGGACTGGGACAGGGTGCCGACGAGCAGTACTTC. Translating it yields CASSNRGLGQGADEQYF.

Comment on this clone: Other DNA sequences in the sample encode the same CDR3. The chain has TRBV5-1 and TRBJ1-2; D not certain. V was cut by 0 bases and J by 3 bases, with 6 bases left in between. The CDR3 contains 13 residues. The germline V gene encodes CDR1 SGHRS and CDR2 YFSETQ. The CDR3 loop reads CASSLEGDYGYTF. CDR3 in DNA: TGCGCCAGCAGCTTGGAAGGCGACTATGGCTACACCTTC. The full variable domain, completed using reference TRBV5-1 and TRBJ1-2, is KAGVTQTPRYLIKTRGQQVTLSCSPISGHRSVSWYQQTPGQGLQFLFEYFSETQRNKGNFPGRFSGRQFSNSRSEMNVSTLELGDSALYLCASSLEGDYGYTFGSGTRLTVV.

The genes are TRBV7-3 and TRBJ1-1; 8 bases align to TRBD1. Germline V gene lookup returns CDR1 SGHTA and CDR2 FQGTGA. V shed 0 bases, J shed 8 bases, and the junction held 2 bases outside the gene matches. The CDR3 is 13 residues long. The CDR3 reads CASSLTQGAEAFF. Written as DNA, the CDR3 is TGTGCCAGCAGCTTAACCCAGGGGGCAGAAGCTTTCTTT.

A few counts support this clone. V gene TRBV7-9 combines with J gene TRBJ2-3, with TRBD2 as a possible D gene (7 bases). Germline CDR1 and CDR2: SEHNR and FQNEAQ (reference sequence). The V gene lost 3 bases and the J gene lost 5 bases, with 15 bases spanning the gap. This CDR3 is built from 15 residues. Here the CDR3 reads CASSFGGGSQDTQYF. The CDR3 DNA reads as TGTGCCAGCAGCTTTGGGGGCGGGAGTCAAGATACGCAGTATTTT.

The chain joins TRBV7-9 to TRBJ2-7; 9 positions match TRBD2. The CDR3 is made up of 16 amino acids. The J segment lost 4 bases and the V segment lost 1 base, leaving 8 bases of the junction unmatched. The germline V gene has CDR1 SEHNR and CDR2 FQNEAQ (reference sequence). The CDR3 region has the DNA TGTGCCAGCAGCTTAGGGATAGCGGGAGAGGGGTACGAGCAGTACTTC. Translated: CASSLGIAGEGYEQYF.

The chain recombines TRBV6-1 with TRBJ2-7; D is unclear. CDR1 MNHNS and CDR2 SASEGT come from the germline V gene. Trimming left V 1 base short and J 6 bases short, with 7 bases between. This CDR3 region has 12 residues. The CDR3 region is CASSEEGFEQYF. The CDR3 region has the DNA TGTGCCAGCAGTGAAGAAGGGTTCGAGCAGTACTTC.

The V call is TRBV7-2, the J call TRBJ2-2; a possible D gene is TRBD1 (7 bases). The ends were cut back, 2 bases at V and 7 bases at J, with 14 bases in the middle. The CDR3 covers 15 residues. From germline, CDR1 is SGHTA and CDR2 FQGNSA. CDR3 region: CASSLRQGGRGELFF. CDR3 DNA: TGTGCCAGCAGCTTACGGCAGGGGGGTCGCGGGGAGCTGTTTTTT. Full variable domain (rest looked up from reference TRBV7-2 and TRBJ2-2): GAGVSQSPSNKVTEKGKDVELRCDPISGHTALYWYRQSLGQGLEFLIYFQGNSAPDKSGLPSDRFSAERTGGSVSTLTIQRTQQEDSAVYLCASSLRQGGRGELFFGEGSRLTVL.

The chain uses TRBV5-5 and TRBJ2-1; D gene uncertain. The CDR3 length is 14 residues. Deletions cut 2 bases from V and 10 bases from J, with 16 bases between. CDR1 and CDR2 (germline): SGHKS, YYEKEE (reference sequence). Here the CDR3 reads CASSLASGTGEQFF. The CDR3 region has the DNA TGTGCCAGCAGCTTAGCGTCCGGAACGGGCGAGCAGTTCTTC.

This clone was observed a few times. V gene TRBV4-3 combines with J gene TRBJ1-1; 9 bases are shared with TRBD1. The length of the CDR3 is 17 residues. With V trimmed by 4 bases and J by 3 bases, 12 bases remained unmatched. Germline-derived CDR1 and CDR2 are LGHNA and YSLEER. CDR3 coding DNA: TGCGCCAGCAGCCGCCAACTTGACAGGGGGAGAGACACTGAAGCTTTCTTT. Its protein is CASSRQLDRGRDTEAFF.

This clone appeared once. The V call is TRBV7-2, the J call TRBJ2-7; D may be TRBD2 (5 bases). The length of the CDR3 is 15 residues. In germline, CDR1 is SGHTA, CDR2 FQGNSA. V shed 4 bases and J shed 6 bases, with 19 bases lying between them. CDR3 coding DNA: TGTGCCAGCAGCTCCCCCGCGGGTAGGGCAGGCGAGCAGTACTTC. This gives the protein CASSSPAGRAGEQYF.

V usage is TRBV4-2 and J usage is TRBJ2-6; no clear D. Germline V gene sequence: CDR1 LGHNA, CDR2 YNFKEQ. This CDR3 is 16 amino acids long. The V gene lost 0 bases and the J gene lost 0 bases, with 6 bases spanning the gap. The CDR3 loop is CASSQDDGSGANVLTF. The CDR3 DNA follows: TGTGCCAGCAGCCAAGATGACGGCTCTGGGGCCAACGTCCTGACTTTC.